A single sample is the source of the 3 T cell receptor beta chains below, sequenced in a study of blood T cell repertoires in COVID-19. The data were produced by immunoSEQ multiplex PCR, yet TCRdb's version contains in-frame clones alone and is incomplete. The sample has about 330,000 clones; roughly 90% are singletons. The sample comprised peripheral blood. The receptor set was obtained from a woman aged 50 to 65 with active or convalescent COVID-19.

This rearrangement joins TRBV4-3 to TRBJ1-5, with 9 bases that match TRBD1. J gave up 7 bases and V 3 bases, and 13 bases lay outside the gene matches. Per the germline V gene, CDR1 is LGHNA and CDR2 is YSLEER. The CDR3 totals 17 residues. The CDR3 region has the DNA TGCGCCAGCAGCCAGCATCCCGGGACAGGGACTGGGCAGCCCCAGCATTTT. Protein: CASSQHPGTGTGQPQHF.

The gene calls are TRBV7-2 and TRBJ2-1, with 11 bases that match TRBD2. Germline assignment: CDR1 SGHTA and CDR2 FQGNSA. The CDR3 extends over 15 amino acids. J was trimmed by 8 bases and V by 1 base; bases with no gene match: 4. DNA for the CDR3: TGTGCCAGCAGCTTAGATAGCGGGGGGGCGTATGAGCAGTTCTTC. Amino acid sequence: CASSLDSGGAYEQFF.

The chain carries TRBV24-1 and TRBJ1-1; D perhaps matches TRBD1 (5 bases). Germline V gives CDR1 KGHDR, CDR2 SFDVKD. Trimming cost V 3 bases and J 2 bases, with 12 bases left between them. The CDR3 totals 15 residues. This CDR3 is CATSDGEGRNTEAFF. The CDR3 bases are TGTGCCACCAGTGATGGGGAGGGACGAAACACTGAAGCTTTCTTT.